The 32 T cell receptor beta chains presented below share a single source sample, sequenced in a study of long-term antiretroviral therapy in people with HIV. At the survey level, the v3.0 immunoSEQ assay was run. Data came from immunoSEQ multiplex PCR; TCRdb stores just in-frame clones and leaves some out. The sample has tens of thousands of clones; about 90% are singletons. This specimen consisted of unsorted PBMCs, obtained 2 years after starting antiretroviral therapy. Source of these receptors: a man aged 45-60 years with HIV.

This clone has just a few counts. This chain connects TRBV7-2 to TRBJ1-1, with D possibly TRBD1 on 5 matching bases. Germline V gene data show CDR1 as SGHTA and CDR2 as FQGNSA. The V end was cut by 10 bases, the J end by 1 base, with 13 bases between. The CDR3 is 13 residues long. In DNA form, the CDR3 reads TGTGCCACCGAGGGGATTCGGAACACTGAAGCTTTCTTT. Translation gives CATEGIRNTEAFF.

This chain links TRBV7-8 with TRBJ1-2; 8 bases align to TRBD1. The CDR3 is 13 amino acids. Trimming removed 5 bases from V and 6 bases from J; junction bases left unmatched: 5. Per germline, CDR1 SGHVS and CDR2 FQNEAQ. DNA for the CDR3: TGTGCCAGCAGCCACGGACAGGGAAATGGCTACACCTTC. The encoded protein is CASSHGQGNGYTF.

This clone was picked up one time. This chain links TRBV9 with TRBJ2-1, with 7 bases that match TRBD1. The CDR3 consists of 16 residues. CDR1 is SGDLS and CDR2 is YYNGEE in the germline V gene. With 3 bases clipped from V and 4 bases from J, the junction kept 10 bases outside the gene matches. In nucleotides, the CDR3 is TGTGCCAGCAGCGGCTGGGACAGAGAAAAATACAATGAGCAGTTCTTC. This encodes CASSGWDREKYNEQFF.

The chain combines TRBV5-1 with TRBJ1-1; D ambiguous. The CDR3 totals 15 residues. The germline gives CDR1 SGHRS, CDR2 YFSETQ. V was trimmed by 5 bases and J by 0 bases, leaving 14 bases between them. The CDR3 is CASRPGPLMNTEAFF. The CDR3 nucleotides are TGCGCCAGCAGACCCGGGCCTCTGATGAACACTGAAGCTTTCTTT.

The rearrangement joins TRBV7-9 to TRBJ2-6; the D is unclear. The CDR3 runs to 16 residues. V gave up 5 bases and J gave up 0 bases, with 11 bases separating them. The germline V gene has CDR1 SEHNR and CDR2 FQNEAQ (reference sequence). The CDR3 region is CASSPPVVSGANVLTF. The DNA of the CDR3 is TGTGCCAGCAGCCCACCCGTGGTCTCTGGGGCCAACGTCCTGACTTTC.

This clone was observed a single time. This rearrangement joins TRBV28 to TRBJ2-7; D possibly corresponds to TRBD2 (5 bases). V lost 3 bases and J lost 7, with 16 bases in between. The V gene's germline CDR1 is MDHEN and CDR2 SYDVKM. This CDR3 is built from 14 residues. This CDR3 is CASSFVRLEREQYF. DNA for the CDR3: TGTGCCAGCAGTTTCGTCCGCCTAGAGCGGGAGCAGTACTTC.

CDR3 in amino acids: CASSQDDPLDDEQFF. In DNA, the CDR3 is TGCGCCAGCAGCCAGGACGACCCACTAGATGATGAGCAGTTCTTC. The chain employs TRBV4-3 and TRBJ2-1; weak D call: TRBD2 (5 bases). The CDR3 loop spans 15 amino acids. V was cut by 3 bases and J by 8 bases, with 17 bases left in between. Germline CDR1 LGHNA, CDR2 YSLEER.

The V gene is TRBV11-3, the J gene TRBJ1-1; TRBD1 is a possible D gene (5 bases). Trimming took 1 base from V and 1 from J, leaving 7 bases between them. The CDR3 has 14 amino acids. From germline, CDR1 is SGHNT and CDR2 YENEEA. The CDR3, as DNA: TGTGCCAGCAGCTTAGGACAGTCGAACACTGAAGCTTTCTTT. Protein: CASSLGQSNTEAFF.

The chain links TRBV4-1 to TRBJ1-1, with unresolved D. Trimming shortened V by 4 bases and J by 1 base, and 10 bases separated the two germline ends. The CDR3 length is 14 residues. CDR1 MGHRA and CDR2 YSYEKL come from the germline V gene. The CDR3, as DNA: TGCGCCAGCAGCCTTATTCAGGCGAACACTGAAGCTTTCTTT. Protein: CASSLIQANTEAFF.

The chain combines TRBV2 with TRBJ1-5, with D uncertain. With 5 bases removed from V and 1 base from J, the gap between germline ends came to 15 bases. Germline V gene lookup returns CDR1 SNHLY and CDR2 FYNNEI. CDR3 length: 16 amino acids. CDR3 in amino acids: CASSNGPGGSNQPQHF. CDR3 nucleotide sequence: TGTGCCAGCAGTAATGGTCCGGGCGGAAGCAATCAGCCCCAGCATTTT.

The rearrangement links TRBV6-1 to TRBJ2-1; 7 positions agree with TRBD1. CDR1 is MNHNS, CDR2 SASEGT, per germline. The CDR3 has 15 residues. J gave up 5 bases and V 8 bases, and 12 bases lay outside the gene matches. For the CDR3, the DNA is TGTGCCAGCGGCAGACAGGGTAGGCGGGACAATGAGCAGTTCTTC. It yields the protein CASGRQGRRDNEQFF.

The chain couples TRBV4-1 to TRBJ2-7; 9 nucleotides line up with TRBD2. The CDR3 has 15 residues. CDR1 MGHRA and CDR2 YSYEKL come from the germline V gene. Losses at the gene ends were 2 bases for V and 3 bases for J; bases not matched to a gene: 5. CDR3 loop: CASSQISGSHYEQYF. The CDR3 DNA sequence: TGCGCCAGCAGCCAAATTAGCGGGAGTCACTACGAGCAGTACTTC.

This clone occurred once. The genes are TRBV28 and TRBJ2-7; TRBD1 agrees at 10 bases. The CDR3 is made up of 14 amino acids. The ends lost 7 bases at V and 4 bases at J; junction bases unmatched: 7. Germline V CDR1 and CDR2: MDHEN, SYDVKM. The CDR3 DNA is TGTGCCAGCACCTGGACAGGGGGTACGTACGAGCAGTACTTC. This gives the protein CASTWTGGTYEQYF.

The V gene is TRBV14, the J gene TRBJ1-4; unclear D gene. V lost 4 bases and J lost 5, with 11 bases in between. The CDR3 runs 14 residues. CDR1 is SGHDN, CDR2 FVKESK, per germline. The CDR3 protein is CASSLASGNEKLFF. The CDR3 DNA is TGTGCCAGCAGCCTTGCCTCGGGGAATGAAAAACTGTTTTTT.

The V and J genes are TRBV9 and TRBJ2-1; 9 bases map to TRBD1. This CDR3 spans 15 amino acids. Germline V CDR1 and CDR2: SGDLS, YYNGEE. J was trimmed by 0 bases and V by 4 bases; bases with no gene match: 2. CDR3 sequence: CASSQTGGSYNEQFF. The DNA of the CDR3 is TGTGCCAGCAGCCAGACAGGGGGCTCCTACAATGAGCAGTTCTTC.

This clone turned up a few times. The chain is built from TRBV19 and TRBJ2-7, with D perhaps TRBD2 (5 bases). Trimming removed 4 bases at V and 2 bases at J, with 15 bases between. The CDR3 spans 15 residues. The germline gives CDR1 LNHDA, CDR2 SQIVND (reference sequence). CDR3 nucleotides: TGTGCCAGTAGTAAGAGGGCTGCACCACCCTACGAGCAGTACTTC. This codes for CASSKRAAPPYEQYF. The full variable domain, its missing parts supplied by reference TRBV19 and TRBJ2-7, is DGGITQSPKYLFRKEGQNVTLSCEQNLNHDAMYWYRQDPGQGLRLIYYSQIVNDFQKGDIAEGYSVSREKKESFPLTVTSAQKNPTAFYLCASSKRAAPPYEQYFGPGTRLTVT.

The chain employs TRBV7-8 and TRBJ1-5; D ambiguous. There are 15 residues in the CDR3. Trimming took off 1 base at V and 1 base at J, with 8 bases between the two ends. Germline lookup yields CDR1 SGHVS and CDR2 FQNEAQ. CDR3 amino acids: CASSLVGTSNQPQHF. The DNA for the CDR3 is TGTGCCAGCAGCTTAGTAGGCACAAGCAATCAGCCCCAGCATTTT.

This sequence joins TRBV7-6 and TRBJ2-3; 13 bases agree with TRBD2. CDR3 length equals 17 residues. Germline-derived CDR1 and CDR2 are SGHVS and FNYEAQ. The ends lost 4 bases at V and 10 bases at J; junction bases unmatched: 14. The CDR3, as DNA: TGTGCCAGCAGCTCACCCTGGACTAGCGGGAGTAAGAGTGCGCAGTATTTT. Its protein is CASSSPWTSGSKSAQYF. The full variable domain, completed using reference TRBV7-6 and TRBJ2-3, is GAGVSQSPRYKVTKRGQDVALRCDPISGHVSLYWYRQALGQGPEFLTYFNYEAQQDKSGLPNDRFSAERPEGSISTLTIQRTEQRDSAMYRCASSSPWTSGSKSAQYFGPGTRLTVL.

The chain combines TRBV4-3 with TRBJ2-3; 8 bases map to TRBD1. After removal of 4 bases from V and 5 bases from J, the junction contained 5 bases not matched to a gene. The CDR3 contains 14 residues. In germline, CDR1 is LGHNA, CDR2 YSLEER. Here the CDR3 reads CASSRGQGGDTQYF. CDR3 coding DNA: TGCGCCAGCAGCCGCGGACAGGGAGGAGATACGCAGTATTTT.

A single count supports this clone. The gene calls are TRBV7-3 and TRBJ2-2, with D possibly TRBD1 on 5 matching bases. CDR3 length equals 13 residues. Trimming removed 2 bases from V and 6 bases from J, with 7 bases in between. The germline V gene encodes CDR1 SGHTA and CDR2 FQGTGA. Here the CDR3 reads CASSLWGAGELFF. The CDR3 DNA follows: TGTGCCAGCAGCTTATGGGGCGCCGGGGAGCTGTTTTTT. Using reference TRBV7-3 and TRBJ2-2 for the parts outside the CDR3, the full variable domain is GAGVSQTPSNKVTEKGKYVELRCDPISGHTALYWYRQSLGQGPEFLIYFQGTGAADDSGLPNDRFFAVRPEGSVSTLKIQRTERGDSAVYLCASSLWGAGELFFGEGSRLTVL.

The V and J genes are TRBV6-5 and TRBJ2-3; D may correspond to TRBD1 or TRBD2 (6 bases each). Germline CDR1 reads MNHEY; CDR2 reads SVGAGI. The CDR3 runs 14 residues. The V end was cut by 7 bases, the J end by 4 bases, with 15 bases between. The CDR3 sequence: CASKGHRRADTQYF. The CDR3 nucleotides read TGTGCCAGCAAGGGACATCGGAGGGCAGATACGCAGTATTTT.

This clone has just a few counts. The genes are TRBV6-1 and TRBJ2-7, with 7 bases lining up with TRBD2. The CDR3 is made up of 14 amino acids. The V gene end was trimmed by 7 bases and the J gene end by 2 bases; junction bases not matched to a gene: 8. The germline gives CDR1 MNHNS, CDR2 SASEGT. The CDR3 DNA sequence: TGTGCCAGCACCCTGGGGAGGGGTGCCTACGAGCAGTACTTC. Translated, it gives CASTLGRGAYEQYF.

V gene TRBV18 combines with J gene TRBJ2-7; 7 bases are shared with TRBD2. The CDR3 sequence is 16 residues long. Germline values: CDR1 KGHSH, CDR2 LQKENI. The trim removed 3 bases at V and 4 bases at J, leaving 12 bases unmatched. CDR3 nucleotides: TGTGCCAGCTCACCCAAGGGAGGGTACCCCCCATACGAGCAGTACTTC. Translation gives CASSPKGGYPPYEQYF.

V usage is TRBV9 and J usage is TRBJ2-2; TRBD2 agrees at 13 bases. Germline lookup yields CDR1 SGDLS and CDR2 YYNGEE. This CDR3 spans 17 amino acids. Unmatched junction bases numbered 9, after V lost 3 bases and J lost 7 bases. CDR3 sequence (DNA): TGTGCCAGCAGCGCCTATCCTACTAGCGGGAGGGACGGGGAGCTGTTTTTT. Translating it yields CASSAYPTSGRDGELFF.

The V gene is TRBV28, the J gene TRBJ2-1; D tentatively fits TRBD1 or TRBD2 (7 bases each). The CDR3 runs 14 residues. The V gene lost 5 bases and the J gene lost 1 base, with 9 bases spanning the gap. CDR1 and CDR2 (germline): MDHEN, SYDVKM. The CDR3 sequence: CASSQGGSYNEQFF. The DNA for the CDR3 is TGTGCCAGCAGTCAGGGGGGGTCCTACAATGAGCAGTTCTTC.

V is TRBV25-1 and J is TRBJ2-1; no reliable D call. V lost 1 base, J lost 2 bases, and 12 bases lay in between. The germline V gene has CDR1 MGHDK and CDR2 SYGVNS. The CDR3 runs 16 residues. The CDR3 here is CASSEFRDRTYNEQFF. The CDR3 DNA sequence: TGTGCCAGCAGTGAATTTCGAGACCGTACCTACAATGAGCAGTTCTTC. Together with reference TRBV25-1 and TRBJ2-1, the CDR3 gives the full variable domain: EADIYQTPRYLVIGTGKKITLECSQTMGHDKMYWYQQDPGMELHLIHYSYGVNSTEKGDLSSESTVSRIRTEHFPLTLESARPSHTSQYLCASSEFRDRTYNEQFFGPGTRLTVL.

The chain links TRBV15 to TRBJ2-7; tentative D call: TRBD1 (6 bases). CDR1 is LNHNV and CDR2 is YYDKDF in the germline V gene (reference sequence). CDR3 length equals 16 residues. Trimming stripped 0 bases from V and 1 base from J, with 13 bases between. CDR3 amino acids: CATSRDYSGQSYEQYF. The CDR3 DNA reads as TGTGCCACCAGCAGAGATTATTCCGGACAGTCCTACGAGCAGTACTTC.

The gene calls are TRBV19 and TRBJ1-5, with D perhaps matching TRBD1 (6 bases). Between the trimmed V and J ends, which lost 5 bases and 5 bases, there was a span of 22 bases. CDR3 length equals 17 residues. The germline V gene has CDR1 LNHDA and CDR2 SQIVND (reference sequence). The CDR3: CASSFLGGTLFYQPQHF. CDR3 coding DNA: TGTGCCAGTAGTTTCCTCGGGGGGACACTCTTTTATCAGCCCCAGCATTTT. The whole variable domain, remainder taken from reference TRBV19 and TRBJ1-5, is DGGITQSPKYLFRKEGQNVTLSCEQNLNHDAMYWYRQDPGQGLRLIYYSQIVNDFQKGDIAEGYSVSREKKESFPLTVTSAQKNPTAFYLCASSFLGGTLFYQPQHFGDGTRLSIL.

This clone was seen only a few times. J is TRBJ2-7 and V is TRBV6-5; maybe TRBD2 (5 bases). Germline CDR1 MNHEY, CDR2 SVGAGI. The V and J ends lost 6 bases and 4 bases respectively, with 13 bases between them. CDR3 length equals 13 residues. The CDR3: CASRRAVPYEQYF. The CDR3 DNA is TGTGCCAGCAGGCGGGCCGTACCGTACGAGCAGTACTTC.

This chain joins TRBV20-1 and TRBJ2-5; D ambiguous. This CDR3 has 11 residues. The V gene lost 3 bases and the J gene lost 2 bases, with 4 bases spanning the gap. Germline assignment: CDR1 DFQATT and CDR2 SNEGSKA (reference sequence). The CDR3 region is CSASQQETQYF. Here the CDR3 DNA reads TGCAGTGCTAGTCAACAAGAGACCCAGTACTTC.

CDR3 DNA sequence: TGTGCCAGCAGCTTGCGACTAGCGGGGCAAGAGACCCAGTACTTC. Encoded protein: CASSLRLAGQETQYF. The chain has TRBV5-4 and TRBJ2-5; TRBD2 matches 11 bases. After removal of 1 base from V and 2 bases from J, the junction contained 1 base not matched to a gene. The CDR3 totals 15 residues. CDR1 and CDR2 from the germline V gene are SGHNT and YYREEE (reference sequence).

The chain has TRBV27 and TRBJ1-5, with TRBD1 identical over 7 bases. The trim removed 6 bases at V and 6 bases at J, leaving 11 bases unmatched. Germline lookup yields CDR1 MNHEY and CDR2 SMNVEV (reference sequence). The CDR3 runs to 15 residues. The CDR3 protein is CASSFTGRGTQPQHF. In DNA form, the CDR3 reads TGTGCCAGCAGCTTTACCGGCAGGGGGACTCAGCCCCAGCATTTT.